This record concerns one T cell receptor (beta chain) sequence. This sample stems from a study of T-cell reconstitution after alpha-beta-depleted transplantation in children. The TCRbeta library incorporated unique molecular identifiers. TCRdb called the PCR reads again in MiXCR, with one record for every CDR3 protein. The sample carries approximately 1,000,000 distinct CDR3 sequences, about 29% recorded once. In germline, CDR1 is SGHDT, CDR2 YYEEEE. V lost 2 bases to trimming and J lost 0 bases, with 15 bases between them. CDR3 length: 16 amino acids. This receptor was taken from a boy younger than two who had a stem cell transplant for SCID, so the T cells may come from the graft donor. The chain links TRBV5-6 to TRBJ2-7; TRBD2 is a possible D gene (6 bases). Source: PBMCs, mostly from graft donor cells, taken 360 days after TCRalphabeta/CD19-depleted stem cell transplant. The CDR3 region is CASSFRDAGGSYEQYF. The CDR3 nucleotides read TGTGCCAGCAGCTTCCGTGACGCCGGGGGCTCCTACGAGCAGTACTTC.